This T cell receptor beta chain came from a study of blood T cell repertoires in COVID-19. Across the whole study: Samples representing acute and convalescent COVID-19 were sourced from the United States, Italy and Spain. The cDNA or gDNA used as material had been derived from T cells, B-cell-depleted T cells, or PBMCs.

The protocol was immunoSEQ multiplex PCR, while the TCRdb copy is restricted to in-frame clones and leaves out a portion. The sample yields some 140,000 clones, approximately 80% seen once. V lost 10 bases, J lost 7 bases, and 6 bases stayed unmatched. This CDR3 spans 12 amino acids. CDR1 is MNHEY, CDR2 SVGAGI, per germline. The material sequenced was PBMCs or T cells enriched from blood (not recorded which). The TCR was taken from a man in his fifties who had recovered from COVID-19. The chain combines TRBV6-5 with TRBJ1-2; 10 nucleotides line up with TRBD1. CDR3 region: CATKTGGFGYTF. CDR3 DNA sequence: TGTGCCACCAAGACAGGGGGCTTTGGCTACACCTTC.